The TCR beta chain described here comes from a study of T-cell memory formation after mild COVID-19. TCRdb processed the 5' RACE reads anew with MiXCR; each CDR3 protein has one entry. Of about 390,000 distinct CDR3 sequences in the sample, 15% to 20% were seen once. V was cut by 2 bases and J by 8 bases, with 13 bases left in between. Germline V gene data show CDR1 as MNHEY and CDR2 as SVGEGT. The CDR3 loop spans 14 amino acids. Comments on this clonotype: What it recognizes is unknown.

Study-wide findings and caveats: While clones contracting from day 15 to 85 were balanced between CD4 and CD8, later expanders leaned CD4+.

The source material was PBMCs or a T cell subset sorted from them (not recorded which). The chain joins TRBV6-2 or TRBV6-3 to TRBJ2-1; D might be TRBD2 (5 bases). This clonotype was sampled from a man younger than 35 who had mild COVID-19 (a few samples of this study predate the infection). Cell type and time point are not known. The CDR3 DNA reads TGTGCCAGCAGTTACGAGGGCCTACGGGATGAGCAGTTCTTC. It encodes CASSYEGLRDEQFF.